The rows below give T cell receptor beta chains drawn from one sample of a study of T-cell memory formation after mild COVID-19. Each CDR3 protein gets one entry after TCRdb re-called the 5' RACE reads with MiXCR. The sample contains about 400,000 distinct CDR3 sequences, over 15% of which appear only once. Sequencing was done on a sample of PBMCs or a T cell subset sorted from them (not recorded which). The source of these receptors is a young man who had mild COVID-19 (a few samples of this study predate the infection). Cell type and time point are not known. Both conserved end residues are trimmed from each CDR3.

v_call: TRBV14; j_call: TRBJ1-2; cdr3_aa: ASSQVSVVGGKNYGYT
v_call: TRBV20-1; j_call: TRBJ2-7; cdr3_aa: SATYRVSEQY
v_call: TRBV11-2; j_call: TRBJ1-2; cdr3_aa: ASSLAGGATLNYGYT
v_call: TRBV15; j_call: TRBJ2-7; cdr3_aa: ATSRDLPTGVEEQY
v_call: TRBV3-1; j_call: TRBJ2-3; cdr3_aa: ASSQEHYISDTQY
v_call: TRBV5-6; j_call: TRBJ1-2; cdr3_aa: ASSLPPAYGYT
v_call: TRBV9; j_call: TRBJ2-3; cdr3_aa: ASSYTSGGSRTDTQY
v_call: TRBV5-1; j_call: TRBJ2-2; cdr3_aa: ASSESRDPRTGELF
v_call: TRBV7-3; j_call: TRBJ2-2; cdr3_aa: ASSLSPALAVNTGELF
v_call: TRBV19; j_call: TRBJ1-2; cdr3_aa: ARPSGTLFFSGYT
v_call: TRBV12-3/TRBV12-4; j_call: TRBJ2-1; cdr3_aa: ASTASGGYNEQF
v_call: TRBV5-6; j_call: TRBJ2-1; cdr3_aa: ASSSPTGSHEQF
v_call: TRBV5-1; j_call: TRBJ2-3; cdr3_aa: ASSPVAGRTDTQY
v_call: TRBV18; j_call: TRBJ2-7; cdr3_aa: ASSPSRQVYEQY
v_call: TRBV29-1; j_call: TRBJ2-2; cdr3_aa: SVERDTGELF
v_call: TRBV12-3/TRBV12-4; j_call: TRBJ2-3; cdr3_aa: ASSLGGDLDTQY